This record covers a single T cell receptor (beta chain). No antigen is known for it. Nothing much larger sits one base from this clone, and base qualities are not available. Donors formed part of the validation cohort, which comprised over a hundred subjects and was distinct from the first cohort of fewer than 750 subjects. From the cysteine up to the phenylalanine, the CDR3 has a length of 15 residues. Kept here is only the CDR3 DNA, which spans 45 bases and is read in frame from base 1. V is pared back by 5 bases and J by 4 bases, with 18 bases lying between the germline termini. The germline V gene sets CDR1 to SGHDT and CDR2 to YYEEEE. Library preparation was by the immunoSEQ multiplex PCR assay. The paper's data handling went like this. A statistical classification framework was developed to diagnose cytomegalovirus status using the catalog of TCR beta chain sequences. The table comes from immuneACCESS by way of TCRdb, which keeps in-frame sequences with V and J called. Part of the clones is missing from these tables; in studies checked, under half for an unresolved V gene and the rest for unknown reasons. The V and J calls and clone size were taken over from that table, and D and trimming were inferred from the DNA. This sample comprises about 250,000 clones, more than 85% of them detected only once. The leading ten clones occupy 12% of the sample.

This sample stems from a study of cytomegalovirus exposure and HLA in healthy donors (dated by TCRdb to 2017 to 2019). Study-wide context: According to a later analysis, one platform produced both the 100 to 150 validation repertoires and the roughly 640 repertoires of the first cohort. The study aimed to test whether signatures of past pathogen exposure could be identified by cataloging public T cell receptors. Besides the first cohort of roughly 700 subjects, a separate validation cohort made up of roughly 120 different subjects was used. To predict cytomegalovirus infection status, the study brought together high-throughput TCR immunosequencing, statistical association of individual TCRs with disease status, and machine learning. Overall results and qualifications from the work: The classifier was reported to diagnose cytomegalovirus status with high specificity and sensitivity in both the original cohort and the validation cohort. The authors suggested that the approach could potentially be generalized to other disease states and immunological phenotypes. The study listed 164 TCR beta chains as associated with cytomegalovirus. A later analysis had no HLA typing for the validation cohort, so co-occurrence there was scored across all 110 or so repertoires. A later analysis found that TCRs clustered in the first cohort also tended to co-occur in the 120 validation repertoires, with more than 90% of cluster scores above 0. While some public TCRs were present in many individuals, most TCR sequences turned up only very rarely across donors. In vitro tests confirmed that a few of the cytomegalovirus-associated TCR beta chains recognize cytomegalovirus antigens.

Specimen: PBMCs. Recombination joined TRBV5-6 with TRBJ1-1; matching of 6 bases hints at TRBD1 as the D gene. The TCR was taken from a man aged 18 to 30 in good health and CMV-seropositive. DNA sequence: TGTGCCAGCAGTATGCCAGATGAGGGGGGCACTGAAGCTTTCTTT. Its translation reads: CASSMPDEGGTEAFF. With all but the CDR3 taken from the reference TRBV5-6 and TRBJ1-1 genes, the full variable domain is: DAGVTQSPTHLIKTRGQQVTLRCSPKSGHDTVSWYQQALGQGPQFIFQYYEEEERQRGNFPDRFSGHQFPNYSSELNVNALLLGDSALYLCASSMPDEGGTEAFFGQGTRLTVV.